This TCR beta chain was identified in a study of CD8 T cells in ankylosing spondylitis. Study-wide results and caveats: A TCR beta motif made of about 8 highly homologous variants seemed typical of ankylosing spondylitis blood.

TCRdb ran MiXCR on the 5' RACE reads and lists one entry per CDR3 protein. The data hold around 490,000 distinct CDR3 sequences, with approximately 5% observed a single time. This clonotype was detected many times. As yet, its antigen is unknown. Germline values: CDR1 KGHDR, CDR2 SFDVKD. Trimming took 1 base from V and 0 from J, leaving 7 bases between them. The CDR3 sequence is 15 residues long. The J gene is TRBJ2-3, the V gene TRBV24-1; D unresolved. Sequencing was done on a sample of blood, either unsorted or a sorted T cell fraction (not recorded which). The clonotype was recovered from a male donor with ankylosing spondylitis. This CDR3 is CATSDFGESTDTQYF. Written as DNA, the CDR3 is TGTGCCACCAGTGATTTTGGGGAAAGCACAGATACGCAGTATTTT.